This TCR beta chain is from a study of Ad26.COV2.S vaccination and SARS-CoV-2 variants. Treatment specified: roughly 19 received Ad26.COV2.S at low or high dose, single or two shots; about 5 received placebo; per-sample allocation not given. Sampling was performed 63 days after the first vaccine or placebo injection. Vaccine was an Ad26 vector expressing Wuhan-strain SARS-CoV-2 spike. The CDR3 is 16 residues long. Germline V gives CDR1 SGHRS, CDR2 YFSETQ. V lost 1 base and J lost 4; bases outside the gene matches: 6. Sequencing used immunoSEQ multiplex PCR; TCRdb keeps in-frame clones, though not all of them. The table shows 350,000 to 500,000 clones, with about 90% occurring only once.

The chain links TRBV5-1 to TRBJ2-2, with TRBD1 matching over 8 bases. The receptor was isolated from a person aged 18 to 65 who received the Ad26.COV2.S COVID-19 vaccine or a placebo. The sequenced sample was peripheral blood, obtained in a trial of Ad26.COV2.S vaccine versus placebo. The DNA for the CDR3 is TGCGCCAGCAGCTTGATTGGGACAGGAGCCACCGGGGAGCTGTTTTTT. Translating gives CASSLIGTGATGELFF. The variable domain in full, with the rest retrieved from reference TRBV5-1 and TRBJ2-2, is KAGVTQTPRYLIKTRGQQVTLSCSPISGHRSVSWYQQTPGQGLQFLFEYFSETQRNKGNFPGRFSGRQFSNSRSEMNVSTLELGDSALYLCASSLIGTGATGELFFGEGSRLTVL.